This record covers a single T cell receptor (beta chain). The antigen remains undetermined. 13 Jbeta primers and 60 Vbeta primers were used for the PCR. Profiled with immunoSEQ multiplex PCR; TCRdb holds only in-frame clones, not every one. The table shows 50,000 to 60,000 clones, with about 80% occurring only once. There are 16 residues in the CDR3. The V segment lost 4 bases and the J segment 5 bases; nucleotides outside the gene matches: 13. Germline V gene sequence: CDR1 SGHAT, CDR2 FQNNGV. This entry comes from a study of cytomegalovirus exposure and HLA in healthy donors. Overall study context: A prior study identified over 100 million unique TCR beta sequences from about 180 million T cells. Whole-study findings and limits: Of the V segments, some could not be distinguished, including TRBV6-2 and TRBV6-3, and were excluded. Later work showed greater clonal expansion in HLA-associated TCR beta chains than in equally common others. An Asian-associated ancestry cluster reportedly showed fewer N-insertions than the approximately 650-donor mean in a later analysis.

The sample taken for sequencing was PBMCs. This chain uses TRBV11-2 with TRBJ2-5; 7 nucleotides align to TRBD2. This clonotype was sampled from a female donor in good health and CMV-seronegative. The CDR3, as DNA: TGTGCCAGCAGCTCATATTCAGGACTAGTTCGGGAGACCCAGTACTTC. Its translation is CASSSYSGLVRETQYF.